This entry describes one TCR beta chain. The antigen is undetermined. Looked up from germline, CDR1 is MDHEN and CDR2 is SYDVKM. Trimming cost V 8 bases and J 2 bases; bases outside gene matches: 3. The CDR3 contains 13 residues. CD45RO-negative, CCR7-positively selected cells formed the naive CD8 fraction, excluding terminally differentiated effector memory CD45RA+ cells. The genomic DNA of each subset was split evenly across several immunoSEQ plates. This table comes from immunoSEQ multiplex PCR, and its TCRdb copy is limited to in-frame clones, with some not included. The data hold around 2.1 million clones, with just over 90% observed a single time. The data originate from a study of shared clonotypes between healthy human individuals. Study summary: A donor's plate count was three for CD4 naive and three for CD4 memory; CD8 naive had two and CD8 memory one.

General observations from the study: Relative to memory subsets, naive subsets generally showed larger estimated richness.

The sample was naive CD8+ T cells from PBMCs. This sequence joins TRBV28 and TRBJ2-7, with 10 bases aligning to TRBD1. The TCR was taken from a man younger than 30 in good health. Some clones in this sample may be carry-over from other donors' samples. The CDR3 bases are TGTGCCAGCGGGGGACAGGGGCCCTACGAGCAGTACTTC. This codes for CASGGQGPYEQYF.